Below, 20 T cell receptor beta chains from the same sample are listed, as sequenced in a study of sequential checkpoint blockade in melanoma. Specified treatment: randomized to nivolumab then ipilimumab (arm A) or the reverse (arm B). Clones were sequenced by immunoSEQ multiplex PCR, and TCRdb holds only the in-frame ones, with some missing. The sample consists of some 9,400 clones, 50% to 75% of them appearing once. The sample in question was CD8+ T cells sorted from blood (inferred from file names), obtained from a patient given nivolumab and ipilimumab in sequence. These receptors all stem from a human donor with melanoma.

CDR3 residues: CASSLGGPYEQYF. CDR3 coding DNA: TGTGCCAGCAGCTTGGGGGGGCCATACGAGCAGTACTTC. The J gene is TRBJ2-7, the V gene TRBV5-6; a possible D gene is TRBD1 (6 bases). CDR1 and CDR2 (germline): SGHDT, YYEEEE. The CDR3 extends over 13 amino acids. V lost 0 bases and J 4 bases, leaving 8 bases between the germline ends.

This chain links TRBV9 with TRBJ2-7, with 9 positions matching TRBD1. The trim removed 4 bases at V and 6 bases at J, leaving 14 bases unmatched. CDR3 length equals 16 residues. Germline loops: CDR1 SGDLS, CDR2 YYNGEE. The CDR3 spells CASSPKGSGTGFEQYF. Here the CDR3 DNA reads TGTGCCAGCAGCCCTAAGGGGAGCGGGACAGGGTTCGAGCAGTACTTC.

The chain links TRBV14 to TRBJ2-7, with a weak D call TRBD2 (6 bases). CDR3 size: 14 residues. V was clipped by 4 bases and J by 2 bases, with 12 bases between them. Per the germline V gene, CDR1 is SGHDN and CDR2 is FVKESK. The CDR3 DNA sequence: TGTGCCAGCAGCCCCCGCGGGGTAACCTACGAGCAGTACTTC. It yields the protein CASSPRGVTYEQYF.

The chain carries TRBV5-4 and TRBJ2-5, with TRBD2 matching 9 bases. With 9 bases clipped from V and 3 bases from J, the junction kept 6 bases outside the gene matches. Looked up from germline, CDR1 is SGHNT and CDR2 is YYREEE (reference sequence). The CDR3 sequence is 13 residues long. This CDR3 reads CATAGGLEETQYF. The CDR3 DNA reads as TGTGCCACGGCGGGGGGGCTTGAAGAGACCCAGTACTTC.

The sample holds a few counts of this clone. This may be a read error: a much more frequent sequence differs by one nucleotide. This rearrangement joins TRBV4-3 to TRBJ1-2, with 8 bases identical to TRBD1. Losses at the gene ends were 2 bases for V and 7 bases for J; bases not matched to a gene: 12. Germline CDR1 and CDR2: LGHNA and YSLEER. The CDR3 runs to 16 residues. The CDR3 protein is CASSQIAGTGGPGYTF. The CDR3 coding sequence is TGCGCCAGCAGCCAAATTGCTGGGACAGGCGGGCCTGGCTACACCTTC.

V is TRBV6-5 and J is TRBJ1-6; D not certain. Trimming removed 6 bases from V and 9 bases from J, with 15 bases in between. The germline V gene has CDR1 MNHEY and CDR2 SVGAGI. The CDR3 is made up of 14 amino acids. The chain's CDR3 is CASSLTVMGSPLHF. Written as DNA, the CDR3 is TGTGCCAGCAGCTTAACAGTAATGGGTTCACCCCTCCACTTT.

This CDR3 is CASSGPASSGANVLTF. The CDR3 DNA is TGTGCCAGCAGTGGGCCAGCTAGCTCTGGGGCCAACGTCCTGACTTTC. The V gene is TRBV25-1, the J gene TRBJ2-6; no definite D call. Per the germline V gene, CDR1 is MGHDK and CDR2 is SYGVNS. Trimming shortened V by 4 bases and J by 0 bases, and 10 bases separated the two germline ends. The CDR3 loop spans 16 amino acids.

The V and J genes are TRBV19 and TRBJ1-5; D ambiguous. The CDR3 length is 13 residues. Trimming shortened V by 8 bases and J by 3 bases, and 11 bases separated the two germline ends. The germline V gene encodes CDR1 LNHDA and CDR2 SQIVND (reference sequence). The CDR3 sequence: CASSDFNNQPQHF. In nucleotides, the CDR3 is TGTGCCAGTTCCGACTTTAACAATCAGCCCCAGCATTTT.

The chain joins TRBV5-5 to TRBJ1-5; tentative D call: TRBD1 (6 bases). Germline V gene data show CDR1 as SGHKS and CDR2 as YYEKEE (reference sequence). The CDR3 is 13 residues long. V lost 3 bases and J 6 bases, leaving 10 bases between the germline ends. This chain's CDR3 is CASSSGHLQPQHF. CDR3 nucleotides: TGTGCCAGCAGCTCGGGACACCTTCAGCCCCAGCATTTT.

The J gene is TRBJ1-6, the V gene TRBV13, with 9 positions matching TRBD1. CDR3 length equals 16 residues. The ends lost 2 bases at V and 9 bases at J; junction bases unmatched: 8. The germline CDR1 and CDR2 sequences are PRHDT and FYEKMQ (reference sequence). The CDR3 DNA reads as TGTGCCAGCAGCTTAAAGGGACAGGGAATGGGTTCACCCCTCCACTTT. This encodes CASSLKGQGMGSPLHF.

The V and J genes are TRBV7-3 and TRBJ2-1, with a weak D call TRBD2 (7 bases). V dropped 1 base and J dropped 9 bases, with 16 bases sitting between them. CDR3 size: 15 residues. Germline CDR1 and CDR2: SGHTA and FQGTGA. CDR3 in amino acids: CASSLSGGAVGEQFF. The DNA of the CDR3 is TGTGCCAGCAGCTTAAGTGGGGGGGCCGTGGGTGAGCAGTTCTTC. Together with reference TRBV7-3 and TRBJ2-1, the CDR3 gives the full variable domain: GAGVSQTPSNKVTEKGKYVELRCDPISGHTALYWYRQSLGQGPEFLIYFQGTGAADDSGLPNDRFFAVRPEGSVSTLKIQRTERGDSAVYLCASSLSGGAVGEQFFGPGTRLTVL.

CDR3 coding DNA: TGTGCCAGCAGCTTCGGACAGGGGAGCTATGGCTACACCTTC. This encodes CASSFGQGSYGYTF. This chain uses TRBV5-5 with TRBJ1-2; 9 nucleotides align to TRBD1. Per the germline V gene, CDR1 is SGHKS and CDR2 is YYEKEE (reference sequence). The CDR3 length is 14 residues. V trimming: 2 bases; J trimming: 4 bases; junction bases outside the gene matches: 3.

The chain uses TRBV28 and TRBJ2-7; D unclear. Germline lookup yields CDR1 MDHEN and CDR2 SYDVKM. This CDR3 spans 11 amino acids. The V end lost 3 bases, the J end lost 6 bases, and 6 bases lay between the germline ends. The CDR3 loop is CASSFNSEQYF. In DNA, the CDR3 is TGTGCCAGCAGTTTTAACAGCGAGCAGTACTTC.

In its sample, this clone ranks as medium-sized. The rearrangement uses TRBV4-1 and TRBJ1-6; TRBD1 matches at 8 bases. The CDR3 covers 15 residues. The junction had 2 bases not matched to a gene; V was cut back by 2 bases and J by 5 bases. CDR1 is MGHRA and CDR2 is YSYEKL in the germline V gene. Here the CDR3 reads CASSQQGAHNSPLHF. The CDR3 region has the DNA TGCGCCAGCAGCCAACAGGGGGCCCATAATTCACCCCTCCACTTT.

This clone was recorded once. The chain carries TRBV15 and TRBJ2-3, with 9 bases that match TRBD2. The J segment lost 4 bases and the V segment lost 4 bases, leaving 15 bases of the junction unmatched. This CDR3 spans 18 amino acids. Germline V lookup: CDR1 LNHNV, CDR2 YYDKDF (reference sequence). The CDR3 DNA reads TGTGCCACCAGCACCGGGCGGGACCCGGGACTAGCAGCAGATACGCAGTATTTT. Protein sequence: CATSTGRDPGLAADTQYF. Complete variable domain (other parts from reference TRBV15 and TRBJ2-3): DAMVIQNPRYQVTQFGKPVTLSCSQTLNHNVMYWYQQKSSQAPKLLFHYYDKDFNNEADTPDNFQSRRPNTSFCFLDIRSPGLGDTAMYLCATSTGRDPGLAADTQYFGPGTRLTVL.

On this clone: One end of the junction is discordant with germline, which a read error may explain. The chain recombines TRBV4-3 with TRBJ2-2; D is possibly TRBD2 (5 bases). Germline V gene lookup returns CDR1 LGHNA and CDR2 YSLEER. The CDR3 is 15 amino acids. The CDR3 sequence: CASSRRAEGTGELLF. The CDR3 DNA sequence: TGCGCCAGCAGCAGACGGGCCGAAGGCACCGGGGAGCTGCTTTTT.

The CDR3 DNA reads as TGCGCCAGCAGCCAAGGGGGACAGGATTATGGCTACACCTTC. Amino acids: CASSQGGQDYGYTF. The chain uses TRBV4-3 and TRBJ1-2; 8 nucleotides align to TRBD1. J lost 5 bases, V lost 1 base, and 3 bases had no gene match. Per germline, CDR1 LGHNA and CDR2 YSLEER. The CDR3 loop spans 14 amino acids.

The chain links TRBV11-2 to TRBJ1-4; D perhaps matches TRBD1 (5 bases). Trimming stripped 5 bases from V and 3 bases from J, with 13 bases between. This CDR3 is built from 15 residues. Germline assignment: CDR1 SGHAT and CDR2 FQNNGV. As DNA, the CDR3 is TGTGCCAGCAGCCCCTCAGGGATGGCTAATGAAAAACTGTTTTTT. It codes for CASSPSGMANEKLFF. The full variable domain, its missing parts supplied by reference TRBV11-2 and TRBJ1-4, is EAGVAQSPRYKIIEKRQSVAFWCNPISGHATLYWYQQILGQGPKLLIQFQNNGVVDDSQLPKDRFSAERLKGVDSTLKIQPAKLEDSAVYLCASSPSGMANEKLFFGSGTQLSVL.

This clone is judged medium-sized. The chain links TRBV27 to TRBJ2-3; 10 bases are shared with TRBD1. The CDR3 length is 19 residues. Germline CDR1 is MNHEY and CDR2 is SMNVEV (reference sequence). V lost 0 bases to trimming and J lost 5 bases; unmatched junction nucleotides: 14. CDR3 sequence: CASSLSIPRTGGRVDTQYF. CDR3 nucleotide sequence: TGTGCCAGCAGTTTATCGATCCCCCGGACAGGGGGAAGAGTAGATACGCAGTATTTT.

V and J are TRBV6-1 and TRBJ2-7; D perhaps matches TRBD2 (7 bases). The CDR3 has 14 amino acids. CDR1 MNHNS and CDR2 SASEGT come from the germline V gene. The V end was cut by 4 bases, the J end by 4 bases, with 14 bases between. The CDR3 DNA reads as TGTGCCAGCAGTGTTGGGGGAGGGGGGTACGAGCAGTACTTC. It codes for CASSVGGGGYEQYF.